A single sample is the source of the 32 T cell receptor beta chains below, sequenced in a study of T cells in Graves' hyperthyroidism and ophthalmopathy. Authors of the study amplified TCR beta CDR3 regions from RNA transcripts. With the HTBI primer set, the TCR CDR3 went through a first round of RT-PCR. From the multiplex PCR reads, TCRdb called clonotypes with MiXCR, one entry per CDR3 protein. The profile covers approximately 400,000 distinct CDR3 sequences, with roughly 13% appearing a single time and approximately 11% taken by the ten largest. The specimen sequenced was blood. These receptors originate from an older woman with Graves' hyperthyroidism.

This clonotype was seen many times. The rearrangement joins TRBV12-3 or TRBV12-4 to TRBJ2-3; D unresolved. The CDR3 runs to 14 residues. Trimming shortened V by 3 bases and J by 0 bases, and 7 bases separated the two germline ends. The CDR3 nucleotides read TGTGCCAGCAGTTTTAGCTCTAGCACAGATACGCAGTATTTT. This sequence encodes CASSFSSSTDTQYF.

Written as DNA, the CDR3 is TGCAGCGTTGGGGAGACAGGGTTGGGCACTGAAGCTTTCTTT. This encodes CSVGETGLGTEAFF. The chain recombines TRBV29-1 with TRBJ1-1; 7 nucleotides line up with TRBD1. The length of the CDR3 is 14 residues. After removal of 4 bases from V and 4 bases from J, the junction contained 9 bases not matched to a gene. The germline gives CDR1 SQVTM, CDR2 ANQGSEA.

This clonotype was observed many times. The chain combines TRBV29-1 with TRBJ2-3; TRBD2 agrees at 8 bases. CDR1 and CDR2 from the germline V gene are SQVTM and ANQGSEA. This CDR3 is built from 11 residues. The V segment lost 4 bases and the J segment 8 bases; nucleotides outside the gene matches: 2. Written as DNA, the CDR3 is TGCAGCGTTGCACTAGCGGCTACGCAGTATTTT. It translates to CSVALAATQYF.

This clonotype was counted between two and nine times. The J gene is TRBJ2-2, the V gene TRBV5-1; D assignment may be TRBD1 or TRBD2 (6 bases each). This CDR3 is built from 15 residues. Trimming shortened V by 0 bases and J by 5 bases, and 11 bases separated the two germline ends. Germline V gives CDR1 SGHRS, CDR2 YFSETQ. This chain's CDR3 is CASSLVGGGTGELFF. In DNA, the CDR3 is TGCGCCAGCAGCTTGGTTGGAGGGGGTACCGGGGAGCTGTTTTTT.

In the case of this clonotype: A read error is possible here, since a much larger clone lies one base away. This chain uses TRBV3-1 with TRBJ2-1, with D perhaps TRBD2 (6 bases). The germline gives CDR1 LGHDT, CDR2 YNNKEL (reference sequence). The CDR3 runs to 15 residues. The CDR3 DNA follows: TGTGCCGGCAGCCTGAGCCTAGCGATCTACAATGAGCAGTTCTTC. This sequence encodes CAGSLSLAIYNEQFF.

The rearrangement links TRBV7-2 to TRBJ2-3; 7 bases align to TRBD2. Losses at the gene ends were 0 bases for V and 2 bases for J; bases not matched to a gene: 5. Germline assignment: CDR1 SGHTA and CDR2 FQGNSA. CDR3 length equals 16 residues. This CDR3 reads CASSLALGGSTDTQYF. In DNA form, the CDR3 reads TGTGCCAGCAGCTTAGCGCTCGGGGGGTCCACAGATACGCAGTATTTT.

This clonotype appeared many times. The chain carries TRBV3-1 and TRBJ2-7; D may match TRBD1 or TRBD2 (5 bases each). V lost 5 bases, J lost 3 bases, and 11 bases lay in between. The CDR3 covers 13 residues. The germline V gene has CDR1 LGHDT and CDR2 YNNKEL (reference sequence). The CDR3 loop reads CASSFSGHYEQYF. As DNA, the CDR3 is TGTGCCAGCAGCTTCAGCGGACACTACGAGCAGTACTTC.

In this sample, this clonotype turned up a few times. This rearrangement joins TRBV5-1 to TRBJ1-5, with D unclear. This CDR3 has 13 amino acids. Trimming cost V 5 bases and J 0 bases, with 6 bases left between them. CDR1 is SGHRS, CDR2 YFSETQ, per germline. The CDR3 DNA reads TGCGCCAGCAGGCCCGATAGCAATCAGCCCCAGCATTTT. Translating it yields CASRPDSNQPQHF.

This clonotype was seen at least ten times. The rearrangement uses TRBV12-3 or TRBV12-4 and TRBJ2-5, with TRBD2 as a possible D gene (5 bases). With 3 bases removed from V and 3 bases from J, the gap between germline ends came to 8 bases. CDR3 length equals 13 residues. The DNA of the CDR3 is TGTGCCAGCAGTTTCGGGGAAAAAGAGACCCAGTACTTC. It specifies CASSFGEKETQYF.

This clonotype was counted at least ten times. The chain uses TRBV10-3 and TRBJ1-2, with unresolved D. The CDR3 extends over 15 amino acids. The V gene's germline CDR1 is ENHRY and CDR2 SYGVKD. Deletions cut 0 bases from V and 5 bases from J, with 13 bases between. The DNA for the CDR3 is TGTGCCATCAGTGAGTCGTCCCGCGGACTGTATGGCTACACCTTC. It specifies CAISESSRGLYGYTF.

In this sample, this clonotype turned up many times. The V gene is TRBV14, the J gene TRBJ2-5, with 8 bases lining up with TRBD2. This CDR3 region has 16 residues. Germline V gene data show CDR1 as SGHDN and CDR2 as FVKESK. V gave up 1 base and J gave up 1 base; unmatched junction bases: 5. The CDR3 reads CASSQGLAGIQETQYF. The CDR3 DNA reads TGTGCCAGCAGCCAAGGGTTAGCGGGGATCCAAGAGACCCAGTACTTC.

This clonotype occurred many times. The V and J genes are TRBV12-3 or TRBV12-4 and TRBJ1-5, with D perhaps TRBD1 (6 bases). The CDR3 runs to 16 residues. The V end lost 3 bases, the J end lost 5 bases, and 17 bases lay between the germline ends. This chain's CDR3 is CASSFRGQGIHQPQHF. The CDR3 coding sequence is TGTGCCAGCAGTTTCAGAGGGCAGGGGATCCATCAGCCCCAGCATTTT.

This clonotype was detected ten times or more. The CDR3, as DNA: TGCGCCAGCAGGACTGGACTGGGGAGCAATGAGCAGTTCTTC. Its protein product is CASRTGLGSNEQFF. V and J are TRBV5-1 and TRBJ2-1; D is possibly TRBD2 (5 bases). The germline CDR1 and CDR2 sequences are SGHRS and YFSETQ. The CDR3 sequence is 14 residues long. Trimming stripped 5 bases from V and 6 bases from J, with 15 bases between.

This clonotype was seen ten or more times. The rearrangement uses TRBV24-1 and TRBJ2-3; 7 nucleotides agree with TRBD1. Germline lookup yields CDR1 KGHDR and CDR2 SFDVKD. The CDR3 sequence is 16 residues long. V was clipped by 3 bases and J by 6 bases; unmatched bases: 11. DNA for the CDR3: TGTGCCACCAGTGATGCCAGACAGGGATCGGGGGATACGCAGTATTTT. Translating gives CATSDARQGSGDTQYF.

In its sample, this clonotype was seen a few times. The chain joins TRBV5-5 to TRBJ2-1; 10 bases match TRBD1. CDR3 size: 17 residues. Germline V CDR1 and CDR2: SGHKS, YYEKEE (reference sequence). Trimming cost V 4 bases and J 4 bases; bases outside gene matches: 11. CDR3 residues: CASSPGQGESLYNEQFF. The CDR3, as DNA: TGTGCCAGCAGCCCCGGACAGGGGGAATCCCTTTACAATGAGCAGTTCTTC. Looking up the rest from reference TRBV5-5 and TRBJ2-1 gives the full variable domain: DAGVTQSPTHLIKTRGQQVTLRCSPISGHKSVSWYQQVLGQGPQFIFQYYEKEERGRGNFPDRFSARQFPNYSSELNVNALLLGDSALYLCASSPGQGESLYNEQFFGPGTRLTVL.

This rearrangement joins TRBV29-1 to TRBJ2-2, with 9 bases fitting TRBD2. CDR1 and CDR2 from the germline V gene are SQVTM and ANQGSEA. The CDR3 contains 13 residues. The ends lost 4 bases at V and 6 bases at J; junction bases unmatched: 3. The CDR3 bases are TGCAGCGTTGGTAGCGGGAGTGCCGGGGAGCTGTTTTTT. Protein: CSVGSGSAGELFF.

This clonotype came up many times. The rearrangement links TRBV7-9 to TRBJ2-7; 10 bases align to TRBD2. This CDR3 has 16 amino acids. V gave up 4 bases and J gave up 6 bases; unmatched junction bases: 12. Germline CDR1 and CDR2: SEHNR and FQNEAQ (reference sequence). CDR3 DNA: TGTGCCAGCAGCTCTACGTCACTAGCGGGAATGGGCGAGCAGTACTTC. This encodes CASSSTSLAGMGEQYF.

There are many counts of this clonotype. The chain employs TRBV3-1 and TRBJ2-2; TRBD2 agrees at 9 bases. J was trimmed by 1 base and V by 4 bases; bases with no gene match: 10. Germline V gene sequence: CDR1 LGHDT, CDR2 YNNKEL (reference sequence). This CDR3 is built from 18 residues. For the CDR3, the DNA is TGTGCCAGCAGCCCAGCAAACGGACTAGCGATGAACACCGGGGAGCTGTTTTTT. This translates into CASSPANGLAMNTGELFF.

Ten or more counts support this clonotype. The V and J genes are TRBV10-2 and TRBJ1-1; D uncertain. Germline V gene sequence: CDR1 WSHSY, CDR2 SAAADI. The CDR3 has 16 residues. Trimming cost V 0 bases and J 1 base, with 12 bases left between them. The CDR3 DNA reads TGCGCCAGCAGTGAGTCAGGGTCGGGAACGAACACTGAAGCTTTCTTT. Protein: CASSESGSGTNTEAFF.

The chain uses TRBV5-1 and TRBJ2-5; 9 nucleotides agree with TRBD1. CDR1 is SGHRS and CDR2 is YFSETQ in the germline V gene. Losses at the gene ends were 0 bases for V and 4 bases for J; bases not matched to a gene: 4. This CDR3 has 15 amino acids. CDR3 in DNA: TGCGCCAGCAGCTTGGCCGCGGACAGGGGAGAGACCCAGTACTTC. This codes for CASSLAADRGETQYF. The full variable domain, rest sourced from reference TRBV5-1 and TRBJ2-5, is KAGVTQTPRYLIKTRGQQVTLSCSPISGHRSVSWYQQTPGQGLQFLFEYFSETQRNKGNFPGRFSGRQFSNSRSEMNVSTLELGDSALYLCASSLAADRGETQYFGPGTRLLVL.

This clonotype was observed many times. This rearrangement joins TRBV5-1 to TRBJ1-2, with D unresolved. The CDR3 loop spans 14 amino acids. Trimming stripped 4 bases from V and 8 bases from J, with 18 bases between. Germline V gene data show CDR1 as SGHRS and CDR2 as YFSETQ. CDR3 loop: CASSLPGQSDGYTF. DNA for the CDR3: TGCGCCAGCAGCCTACCGGGTCAAAGCGACGGCTACACCTTC.

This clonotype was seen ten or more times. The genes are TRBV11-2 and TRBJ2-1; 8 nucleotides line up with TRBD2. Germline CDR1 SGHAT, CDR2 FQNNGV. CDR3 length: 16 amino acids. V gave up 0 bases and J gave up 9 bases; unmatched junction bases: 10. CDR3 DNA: TGTGCCAGCAGCTTAGACTCATGGGCGGGAGGTGTTGAGCAGTTCTTC. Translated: CASSLDSWAGGVEQFF.

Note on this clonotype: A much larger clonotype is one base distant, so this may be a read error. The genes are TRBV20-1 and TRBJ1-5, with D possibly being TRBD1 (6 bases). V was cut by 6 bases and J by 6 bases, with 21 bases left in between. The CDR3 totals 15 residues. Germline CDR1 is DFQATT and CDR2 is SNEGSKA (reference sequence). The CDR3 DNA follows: TGCAGTGCGGAGGGACGAGGGGGTAGAGGTCAGCCCCAGCATTTT. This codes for CSAEGRGGRGQPQHF.

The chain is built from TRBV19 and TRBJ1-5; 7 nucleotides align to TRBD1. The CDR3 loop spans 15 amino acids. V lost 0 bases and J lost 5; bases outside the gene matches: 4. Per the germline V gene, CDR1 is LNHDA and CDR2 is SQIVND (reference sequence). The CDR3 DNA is TGTGCCAGTAGTATAGAGGGACAGATAGATCAGCCCCAGCATTTT. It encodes CASSIEGQIDQPQHF.

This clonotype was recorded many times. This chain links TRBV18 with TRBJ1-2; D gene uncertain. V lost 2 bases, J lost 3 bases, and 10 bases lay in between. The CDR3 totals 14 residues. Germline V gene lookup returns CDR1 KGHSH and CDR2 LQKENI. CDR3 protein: CASSPALPHYGYTF. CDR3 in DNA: TGTGCCAGCTCACCAGCCCTCCCCCACTATGGCTACACCTTC. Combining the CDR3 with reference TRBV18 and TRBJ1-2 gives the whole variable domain NAGVMQNPRHLVRRRGQEARLRCSPMKGHSHVYWYRQLPEEGLKFMVYLQKENIIDESGMPKERFSAEFPKEGPSILRIQQVVRGDSAAYFCASSPALPHYGYTFGSGTRLTVV.

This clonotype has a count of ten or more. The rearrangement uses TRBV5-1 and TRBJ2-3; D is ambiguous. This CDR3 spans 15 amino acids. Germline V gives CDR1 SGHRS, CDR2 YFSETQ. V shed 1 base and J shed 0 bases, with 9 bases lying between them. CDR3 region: CASSLKVTSTDTQYF. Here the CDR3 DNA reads TGCGCCAGCAGCTTGAAAGTTACTAGCACAGATACGCAGTATTTT.

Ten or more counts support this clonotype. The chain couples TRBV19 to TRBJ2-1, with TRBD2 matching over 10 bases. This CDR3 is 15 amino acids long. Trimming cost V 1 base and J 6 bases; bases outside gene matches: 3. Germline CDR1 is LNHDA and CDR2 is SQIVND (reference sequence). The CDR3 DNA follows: TGTGCCAGTAGTATAGGGCTAGCGGGAGCCAATGAGCAGTTCTTC. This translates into CASSIGLAGANEQFF.

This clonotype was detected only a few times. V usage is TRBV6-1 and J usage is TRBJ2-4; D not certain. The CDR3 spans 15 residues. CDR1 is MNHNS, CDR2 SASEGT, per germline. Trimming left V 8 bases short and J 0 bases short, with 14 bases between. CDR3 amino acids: CASVVAFGAKNIQYF. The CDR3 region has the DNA TGTGCCAGCGTTGTGGCATTCGGAGCCAAAAACATTCAGTACTTC.

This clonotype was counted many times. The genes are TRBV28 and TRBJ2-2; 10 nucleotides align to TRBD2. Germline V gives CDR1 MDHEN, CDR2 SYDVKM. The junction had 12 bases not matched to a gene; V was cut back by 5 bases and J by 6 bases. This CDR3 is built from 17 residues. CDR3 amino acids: CASSPAASGSSAGELFF. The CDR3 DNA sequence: TGTGCCAGCAGTCCGGCGGCTAGCGGGAGTAGTGCCGGGGAGCTGTTTTTT.

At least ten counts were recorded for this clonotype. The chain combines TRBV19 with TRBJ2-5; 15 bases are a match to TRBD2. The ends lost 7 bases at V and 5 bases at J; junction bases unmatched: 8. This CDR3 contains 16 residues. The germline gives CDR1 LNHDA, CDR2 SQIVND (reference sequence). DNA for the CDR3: TGTGCCAGTACTCGGACTAGCGGGAGGGCCTCCGAGACCCAGTACTTC. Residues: CASTRTSGRASETQYF.

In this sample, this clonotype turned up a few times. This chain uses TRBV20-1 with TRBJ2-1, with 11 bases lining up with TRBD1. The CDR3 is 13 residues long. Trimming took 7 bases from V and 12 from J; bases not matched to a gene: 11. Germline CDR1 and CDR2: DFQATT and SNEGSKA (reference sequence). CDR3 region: CSVLDRGRTRQFF. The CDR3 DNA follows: TGCAGTGTCCTGGACAGGGGGCGTACTCGGCAGTTCTTC.

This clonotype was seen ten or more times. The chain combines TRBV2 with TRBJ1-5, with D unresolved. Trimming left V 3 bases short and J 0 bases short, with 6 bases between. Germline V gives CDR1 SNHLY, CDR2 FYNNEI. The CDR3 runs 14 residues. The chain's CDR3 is CASSDGLSNQPQHF. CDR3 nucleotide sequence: TGTGCCAGCAGTGACGGCCTTAGCAATCAGCCCCAGCATTTT.